One sample yielded the 3 T cell receptor beta chains listed below, sequenced in a study of blood T cell repertoires in COVID-19. Only in-frame clones appear in the TCRdb table, and some are missing; sequencing was by immunoSEQ multiplex PCR. This table holds around 70,000 clones, more than 80% found once. The specimen sequenced was peripheral blood. These receptors were collected from an older woman with acute or convalescent COVID-19.

V usage is TRBV30 and J usage is TRBJ1-2; D possibly corresponds to TRBD1 (5 bases). With 1 base removed from V and 6 bases from J, the gap between germline ends came to 9 bases. Germline V CDR1 and CDR2: GTSNPN, SVGIG (reference sequence). The CDR3 consists of 12 residues. CDR3 sequence: CAWSGRVNGYTF. As DNA, the CDR3 is TGTGCCTGGAGTGGCAGGGTAAATGGCTACACCTTC.

As concerns this clone: The junction shows a germline mismatch at one end, possibly a read error. The V call is TRBV6-5, the J call TRBJ2-3; no firm D call. This CDR3 region has 13 residues. The germline V gene has CDR1 MNHEY and CDR2 SVGAGI. CDR3 DNA sequence: TGTGCCAGCAGTGACTCAGAGTGGGATACGCAGTATTTT. Protein sequence: CASSDSEWDTQYF.

The gene calls are TRBV6-2 or TRBV6-3 and TRBJ1-1; weak D call: TRBD1 (5 bases). V lost 5 bases, J lost 4 bases, and 11 bases lay in between. Germline V gives CDR1 MNHEY, CDR2 SVGEGT. The CDR3 is 13 residues long. The CDR3 nucleotides are TGTGCCAGCAGTAATACAGGTTTCACTGAAGCTTTCTTT. Amino acid sequence: CASSNTGFTEAFF.